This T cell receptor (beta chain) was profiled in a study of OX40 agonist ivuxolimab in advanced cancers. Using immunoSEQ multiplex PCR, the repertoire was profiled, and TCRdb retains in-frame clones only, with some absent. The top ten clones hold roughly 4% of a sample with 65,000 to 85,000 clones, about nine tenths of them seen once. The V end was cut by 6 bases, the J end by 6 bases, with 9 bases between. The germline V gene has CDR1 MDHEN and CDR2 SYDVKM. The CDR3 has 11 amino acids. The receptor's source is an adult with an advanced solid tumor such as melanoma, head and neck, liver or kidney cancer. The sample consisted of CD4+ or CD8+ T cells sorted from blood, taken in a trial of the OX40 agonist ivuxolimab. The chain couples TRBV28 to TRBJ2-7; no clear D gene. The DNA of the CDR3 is TGTGCCAGCAGCATTACATTCGAGCAGTACTTC. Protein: CASSITFEQYF. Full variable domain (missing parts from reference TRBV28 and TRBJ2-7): DVKVTQSSRYLVKRTGEKVFLECVQDMDHENMFWYRQDPGLGLRLIYFSYDVKMKEKGDIPEGYSVSREKKERFSLILESASTNQTSMYLCASSITFEQYFGPGTRLTVT.